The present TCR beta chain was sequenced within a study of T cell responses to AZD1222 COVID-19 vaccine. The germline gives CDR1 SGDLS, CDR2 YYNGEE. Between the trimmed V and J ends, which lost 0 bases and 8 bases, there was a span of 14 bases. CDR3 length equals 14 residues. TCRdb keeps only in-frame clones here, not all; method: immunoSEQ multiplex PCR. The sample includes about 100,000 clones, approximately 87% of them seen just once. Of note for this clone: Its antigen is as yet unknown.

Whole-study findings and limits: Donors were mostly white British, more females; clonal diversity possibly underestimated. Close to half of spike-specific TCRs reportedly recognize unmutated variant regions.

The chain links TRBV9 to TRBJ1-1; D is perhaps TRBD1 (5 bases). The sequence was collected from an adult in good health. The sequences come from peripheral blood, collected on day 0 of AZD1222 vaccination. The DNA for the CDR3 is TGTGCCAGCAGCGTAGCCATAGACAGAGCGGAAGCTTTCTTT. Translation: CASSVAIDRAEAFF.